This TCR beta chain was recorded in a study of blood T cell repertoires in COVID-19. Sequencing was performed with immunoSEQ multiplex PCR; in TCRdb, only in-frame clones are kept and a portion is missing. The sample contains around 160,000 clones, 82% of which appear only once. This clone was found a few times. With 4 bases clipped from V and 2 bases from J, the junction kept 0 bases outside the gene matches. This CDR3 region has 13 residues. Germline values: CDR1 LNHDA, CDR2 SQIVND (reference sequence). The J gene is TRBJ1-2, the V gene TRBV19, with 8 positions matching TRBD1. This TCR came from a human donor with acute or convalescent COVID-19. The donor label of this sample is uncertain. The source material was peripheral blood. CDR3 bases: TGTGCCAGTAGTAGACAGGGGAACTATGGCTACACCTTC. Encoded protein: CASSRQGNYGYTF.